The 12 T cell receptor beta chains below come from one sample, sequenced in a study of resident and recirculating memory T cells in vitiligo (dated 2018 in TCRdb). Library preparation used the immunoSEQ multiplex PCR assay. Not all clones reach the TCRdb copy of this immuneACCESS table, which keeps in-frame sequences only. Checked studies attribute under half of the gap to unresolved V genes and leave the rest unexplained. This sample has 70,000 to 75,000 clones in its table, and approximately 90% of those were observed once. Just under 5% of the sample is held by the ten biggest clonotypes. Sequencing was carried out using blood. These receptors all stem from a male donor with vitiligo.

V is TRBV5-1 and J is TRBJ2-3; 7 bases agree with TRBD1. The J segment lost 0 bases and the V segment lost 4 bases, leaving 5 bases of the junction unmatched. CDR3 length: 15 residues. Germline V CDR1 and CDR2: SGHRS, YFSETQ. The CDR3 loop reads CASSPRDRSTDTQYF. The CDR3 DNA follows: TGCGCCAGCAGCCCCCGGGACAGAAGCACAGATACGCAGTATTTT. The full variable domain, with the rest looked up from reference TRBV5-1 and TRBJ2-3, is KAGVTQTPRYLIKTRGQQVTLSCSPISGHRSVSWYQQTPGQGLQFLFEYFSETQRNKGNFPGRFSGRQFSNSRSEMNVSTLELGDSALYLCASSPRDRSTDTQYFGPGTRLTVL.

This clone has a single count. The V call is TRBV18, the J call TRBJ1-1; D is unresolved. Germline CDR1 is KGHSH and CDR2 is LQKENI. The CDR3 loop spans 14 amino acids. V was clipped by 3 bases and J by 8 bases, with 16 bases between them. The CDR3 DNA follows: TGTGCCAGCTCACCTCGGAGTGTGACGGCGGAAGCTTTCTTT. This gives the protein CASSPRSVTAEAFF.

The V call is TRBV9, the J call TRBJ2-1, with a possible D match to TRBD2 (6 bases). Trimming shortened V by 4 bases and J by 5 bases, and 13 bases separated the two germline ends. The CDR3 is 14 residues long. CDR1 and CDR2 (germline): SGDLS, YYNGEE. CDR3 amino acids: CASSPGPSDNEQFF. As DNA, the CDR3 is TGTGCCAGCAGCCCGGGTCCTAGCGACAATGAGCAGTTCTTC.

The chain employs TRBV5-4 and TRBJ1-4; D possibly corresponds to TRBD1 (6 bases). Germline V gene sequence: CDR1 SGHNT, CDR2 YYREEE (reference sequence). There are 15 residues in the CDR3. V lost 2 bases to trimming and J lost 3 bases, with 11 bases between them. CDR3 loop: CASSFTGKPNEKLFF. The CDR3 bases are TGTGCCAGCAGCTTTACAGGGAAACCTAATGAAAAACTGTTTTTT.

This chain uses TRBV7-8 with TRBJ2-7; the match to TRBD2 covers 7 bases. The V gene end was trimmed by 4 bases and the J gene end by 5 bases; junction bases not matched to a gene: 11. The length of the CDR3 is 15 residues. Germline V gene data show CDR1 as SGHVS and CDR2 as FQNEAQ. This CDR3 is CASSSSLAGVNEQYF. The CDR3 bases are TGTGCCAGCAGCTCCTCCTTGGCGGGGGTTAACGAGCAGTACTTC.

V gene TRBV5-1 combines with J gene TRBJ2-3; 11 positions match TRBD2. Unmatched junction bases numbered 5, after V lost 0 bases and J lost 5 bases. Per germline, CDR1 SGHRS and CDR2 YFSETQ. The CDR3 extends over 16 amino acids. In nucleotides, the CDR3 is TGCGCCAGCAGCTTGGAGGGTAGCGGGGGGGAAGATACGCAGTATTTT. Residues: CASSLEGSGGEDTQYF.

Here the CDR3 reads CASSQAGFQETQYF. In DNA form, the CDR3 reads TGTGCCAGCAGCCAAGCCGGGTTCCAAGAGACCCAGTACTTC. The V and J genes are TRBV7-9 and TRBJ2-5; D not resolved. V gave up 5 bases and J gave up 1 base, with 11 bases separating them. The CDR3 is 14 residues long. Germline lookup yields CDR1 SEHNR and CDR2 FQNEAQ (reference sequence).

The chain carries TRBV5-1 and TRBJ2-5, with TRBD1 matching over 9 bases. Germline V gives CDR1 SGHRS, CDR2 YFSETQ. The CDR3 extends over 14 amino acids. The junction had 4 bases not matched to a gene; V was cut back by 2 bases and J by 5 bases. In DNA, the CDR3 is TGCGCCAGCAGCTTAACCGGGACAGGGGAGACCCAGTACTTC. Amino acids: CASSLTGTGETQYF.

This chain connects TRBV11-2 to TRBJ1-6; 9 positions match TRBD1. J gave up 9 bases and V 2 bases, and 11 bases lay outside the gene matches. CDR1 and CDR2 (germline): SGHAT, FQNNGV. The CDR3 has 17 residues. Written as DNA, the CDR3 is TGTGCCAGCAGCTTATTTGGGACAGGGAGATTGAGTTCACCCCTCCACTTT. It is translated as CASSLFGTGRLSSPLHF.

This clone was counted between two and nine times. This chain joins TRBV10-3 and TRBJ2-5; maybe TRBD1 (6 bases). The germline V and J ends were trimmed by 0 bases and 10 bases, with 18 bases remaining between them. The CDR3 is 15 residues long. Germline V gene sequence: CDR1 ENHRY, CDR2 SYGVKD. CDR3 region: CAISESAGALGDQYF. In DNA form, the CDR3 reads TGTGCCATCAGTGAGTCGGCAGGGGCGTTAGGGGACCAGTACTTC.

The rearrangement links TRBV7-3 to TRBJ2-1, with 9 positions matching TRBD2. V trimming: 5 bases; J trimming: 7 bases; junction bases outside the gene matches: 9. From germline, CDR1 is SGHTA and CDR2 FQGTGA. The CDR3 covers 15 residues. The CDR3 DNA reads as TGTGCCAGCAGCATAGGGGGGACTAGCCCAAATGAGCAGTTCTTC. Translated, it gives CASSIGGTSPNEQFF.

The chain joins TRBV9 to TRBJ1-2, with 9 bases matching TRBD1. The CDR3 extends over 14 amino acids. Per the germline V gene, CDR1 is SGDLS and CDR2 is YYNGEE. V shed 1 base and J 8 bases; nucleotides not matched to a gene: 6. The CDR3 protein is CASSVTTGGAGYTF. The CDR3 DNA reads TGTGCCAGCAGCGTAACCACAGGGGGCGCGGGCTACACCTTC. Full variable domain (remainder filled in from reference TRBV9 and TRBJ1-2): DSGVTQTPKHLITATGQRVTLRCSPRSGDLSVYWYQQSLDQGLQFLIQYYNGEERAKGNILERFSAQQFPDLHSELNLSSLELGDSALYFCASSVTTGGAGYTFGSGTRLTVV.